The next 13 T cell receptor beta chains were all read from a single sample in a study of control samples from healthy donors and cancer patients. Sequenced by immunoSEQ multiplex PCR; TCRdb stores in-frame clones only, minus some. The data show 130,000 to 150,000 clones, roughly 94% seen once. The sample consisted of PBMCs. The receptors were sampled from a man in his fifties or sixties with colorectal cancer.

The rearrangement links TRBV5-6 to TRBJ1-2, with D uncertain. From germline, CDR1 is SGHDT and CDR2 YYEEEE. V lost 5 bases and J lost 2, with 16 bases in between. The CDR3 consists of 15 residues. The CDR3 spells CASRELGGRNYGYTF. CDR3 DNA sequence: TGTGCCAGCAGAGAGCTAGGCGGTAGAAACTATGGCTACACCTTC.

This clone appeared a single time. The chain recombines TRBV6-5 with TRBJ1-2; 7 positions agree with TRBD1. The junction had 10 bases not matched to a gene; V was cut back by 4 bases and J by 8 bases. The CDR3 is 14 amino acids. Germline V lookup: CDR1 MNHEY, CDR2 SVGAGI. The CDR3 bases are TGTGCCAGCAGTTCTGACAGGGCTGGGAGGGGCTACACCTTC. Its protein is CASSSDRAGRGYTF.

The genes are TRBV7-9 and TRBJ1-2; 7 bases map to TRBD1. The germline V gene encodes CDR1 SEHNR and CDR2 FQNEAQ (reference sequence). The trim removed 2 bases at V and 6 bases at J, leaving 3 bases unmatched. This CDR3 region has 13 residues. The DNA for the CDR3 is TGTGCCAGCAGCTTAAAGGGGGCTGATGGCTACACCTTC. This codes for CASSLKGADGYTF.

The CDR3, as DNA: TGTGCCAGCAGTTCTCCGGGACAGAGCACAGATACGCAGTATTTT. It encodes CASSSPGQSTDTQYF. V usage is TRBV6-5 and J usage is TRBJ2-3; 7 nucleotides align to TRBD1. CDR3 length: 15 residues. V shed 4 bases and J 0 bases; nucleotides not matched to a gene: 4. Germline CDR1 is MNHEY and CDR2 is SVGAGI.

This chain links TRBV3-1 (or the pseudogene TRBV3-2) with TRBJ1-2, with D possibly TRBD1 on 5 matching bases. The CDR3 is 14 residues long. In germline, CDR1 is LGHDT, CDR2 YNNKEL (reference sequence). Trimming took 2 bases from V and 7 from J, leaving 14 bases between them. The chain's CDR3 is CASSQIGGDGGYTF. The CDR3 DNA reads TGTGCCAGCAGCCAAATAGGAGGGGATGGTGGCTACACCTTC.

The chain recombines TRBV7-9 with TRBJ2-5; TRBD2 matches at 8 bases. The V gene's germline CDR1 is SEHNR and CDR2 FQNEAQ (reference sequence). Trimming took 5 bases from V and 4 from J; bases not matched to a gene: 6. The CDR3 has 14 residues. The CDR3 protein is CASSRGLAGETQYF. For the CDR3, the DNA is TGTGCCAGCAGCAGAGGACTAGCTGGAGAGACCCAGTACTTC.

The V and J genes are TRBV11-2 and TRBJ2-3; D is ambiguous. CDR1 and CDR2 (germline): SGHAT, FQNNGV. This CDR3 comprises 14 residues. V was clipped by 7 bases and J by 2 bases, with 13 bases between them. CDR3 region: CASTQIQYTDTQYF. Here the CDR3 DNA reads TGTGCCAGCACCCAGATACAATACACAGATACGCAGTATTTT.

The rearrangement links TRBV19 to TRBJ1-1; 10 nucleotides align to TRBD1. Germline loops: CDR1 LNHDA, CDR2 SQIVND (reference sequence). After removal of 1 base from V and 8 bases from J, the junction contained 13 bases not matched to a gene. The CDR3 spans 17 residues. The CDR3 DNA reads as TGTGCCAGTAGTATAGCACTTTTTGAGACAGGGGGCTCGGAAGCTTTCTTT. Its protein product is CASSIALFETGGSEAFF.

V is TRBV19 and J is TRBJ1-1; D not resolved. CDR3 length: 14 amino acids. The V and J ends lost 9 bases and 9 bases respectively, with 23 bases between them. Germline CDR1 reads LNHDA; CDR2 reads SQIVND (reference sequence). Here the CDR3 DNA reads TGTGCCAGCAACTTCGCCACGCGGGCAGATCAAGCTTTCTTT. Amino acids: CASNFATRADQAFF.

J is TRBJ1-3 and V is TRBV6-5, with D possibly being TRBD1 (5 bases). The CDR3 extends over 16 amino acids. The germline gives CDR1 MNHEY, CDR2 SVGAGI. With 0 bases removed from V and 2 bases from J, the gap between germline ends came to 11 bases. DNA of the CDR3: TGTGCCAGCAGTTACTCGGGTGCAGGGACTGGAAACACCATATATTTT. The encoded protein is CASSYSGAGTGNTIYF.

The CDR3: CAWRRETHMNTEAFF. The CDR3 DNA sequence: TGTGCCTGGAGACGAGAGACCCACATGAACACTGAAGCTTTCTTT. The rearrangement uses TRBV30 and TRBJ1-1; D call uncertain. The ends were cut back, 3 bases at V and 0 bases at J, with 14 bases in the middle. Germline CDR1 reads GTSNPN; CDR2 reads SVGIG (reference sequence). This CDR3 is built from 15 residues.

The chain has TRBV19 and TRBJ2-5, with 7 bases fitting TRBD1. Trimming cost V 6 bases and J 5 bases; bases outside gene matches: 6. CDR3 length: 13 amino acids. CDR1 and CDR2 from the germline V gene are LNHDA and SQIVND (reference sequence). The CDR3 sequence is CASRQGVLETQYF. The CDR3 DNA follows: TGTGCCAGTAGGCAGGGGGTTTTGGAGACCCAGTACTTC.

The CDR3 region is CASSVSRNSYEQYF. CDR3 DNA sequence: TGTGCCAGCAGCGTATCCCGGAACTCCTACGAGCAGTACTTC. This chain links TRBV9 with TRBJ2-7; D gene ambiguous. The CDR3 loop spans 14 amino acids. V shed 1 base and J shed 0 bases, with 8 bases lying between them. Germline V gene sequence: CDR1 SGDLS, CDR2 YYNGEE. The full variable domain, rest sourced from reference TRBV9 and TRBJ2-7, is DSGVTQTPKHLITATGQRVTLRCSPRSGDLSVYWYQQSLDQGLQFLIQYYNGEERAKGNILERFSAQQFPDLHSELNLSSLELGDSALYFCASSVSRNSYEQYFGPGTRLTVT.